This paragraph reports one T cell receptor (beta chain). No antigen is known for it. No clone much larger than this one lies a single base away; base qualities are absent. Between the V and J ends, shortened by 2 bases and 1 base respectively, the junction contains 15 bases. The germline V gene specifies SNHLY as CDR1 and FYNNEI as CDR2. From the cysteine up to the phenylalanine, the CDR3 has a length of 16 residues. The CDR3 DNA has 48 bases and is translated from base 1. The label giving this sample's time point can be read as: week 23, last vaccination. Every vaccine dose consisted of 300 ug of a 20-mer mutant IDH1 peptide in Montanide, administered subcutaneously together with topical imiquimod. All donors had newly diagnosed IDH1-mutant astrocytomas of WHO grade 3 or 4 that showed loss of nuclear ATRX. The samples were drawn from NOA16, a multicentre, single-arm, open-label phase I trial in Germany that tested a mutant IDH1 peptide vaccine in humans for the first time. The DNeasy Blood and Tissue Kit was used to extract genomic DNA from EDTA blood for TCRB sequencing.

The data belong to a study of a mutant IDH1 vaccine in newly diagnosed glioma listed by TCRdb under 2021. For the study in its entirety: Eight vaccinations were administered to patients in weeks 1, 3, 5, 7, 11, 15, 19 and 23, corresponding to visits V03 through V10. In the chemotherapy-containing groups, vaccination started alongside temozolomide cycles, whereas in patients who had radiotherapy alone it started 4-6 weeks after radiotherapy. Of the approximately 29 treated patients, around 62% were male and 37.5% were female, and a mean age of roughly 40 years was recorded. Before enrollment, most patients had been given radiochemotherapy with temozolomide as standard therapy, while the rest had received either radiotherapy alone or temozolomide alone. Peripheral blood samples were drawn at six visits, namely V03 (baseline), V05, V07, V10, V12 and V13. Longitudinal TCRB deep sequencing was done for 25 treated patients, wherever samples were available for exploratory analyses.

Points the paper makes about the study in general: Selection of PBMC samples for TCRB deep sequencing was based on availability. Immune responses induced by the vaccine were seen in about 93% of patients across multiple MHC alleles. It was noted by the authors that analyses of patient blood samples could not be reproduced owing to sample limitations. No apparent relationship was observed between pseudoprogression and alterations in the top peripheral T cell clonotypes detected by TCRB sequencing.

The library came from the immunoSEQ multiplex PCR assay. Rearranged TCR beta chain sequences were amplified with the hsTCRB Kit following the manufacturer's protocol. TCRB libraries were sequenced on an Illumina MiSeq. On the authors' methods: Demultiplexing, trimming and gene mapping were performed with the kit vendor's proprietary platform. TCRdb mirrors the immuneACCESS table, restricted to in-frame sequences. Some clones are absent from its copies; in checked studies, under half trace to an unresolved V gene, and the reason for the others is unknown. That table gives V, J and clone size, and the DNA gave D and trimming. Counted in this sample were approximately 60,000 clones; about 81% of them appeared once. Roughly 8.4% of the sample is held by the ten biggest clonotypes.

The sequence was collected from a woman aged 40-49 years with glioma. Some clones in this sample may be carry-over from other donors' samples. Here the chain combines TRBV2 and TRBJ2-7; TRBD2 is perhaps the D gene, given 7 matching bases. The sequencing here drew on PBMCs, taken from a glioma patient whose treatment included an IDH1 peptide vaccine. This receptor carries the CDR3 CASSEWLEGGSYEQYF. In nucleotides, the sequence is TGTGCCAGCAGTGAATGGTTGGAGGGGGGGTCCTACGAGCAGTACTTC.